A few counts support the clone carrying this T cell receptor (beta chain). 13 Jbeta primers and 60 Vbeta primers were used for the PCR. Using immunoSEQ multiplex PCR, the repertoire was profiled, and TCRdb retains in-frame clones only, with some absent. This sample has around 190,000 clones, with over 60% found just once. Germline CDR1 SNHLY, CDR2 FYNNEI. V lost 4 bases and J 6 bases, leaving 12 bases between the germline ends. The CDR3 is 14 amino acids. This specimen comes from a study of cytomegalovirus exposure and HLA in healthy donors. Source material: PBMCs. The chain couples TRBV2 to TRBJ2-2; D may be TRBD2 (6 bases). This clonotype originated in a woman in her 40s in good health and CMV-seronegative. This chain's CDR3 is CASSVSRRAGELFF. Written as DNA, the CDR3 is TGTGCCAGCAGTGTCTCAAGGAGGGCCGGGGAGCTGTTTTTT.